These T cell receptor beta chains were read from a single sample in a study of cytomegalovirus exposure and HLA in healthy donors. The repertoire was sequenced with immunoSEQ multiplex PCR; TCRdb's copy has only in-frame clones and lacks some. The data show roughly 150,000 clones, roughly 70% seen once. Sample: PBMCs. The receptors stem from a human donor in good health. CDR3s leave out the opening cysteine and the closing phenylalanine or tryptophan. The order of the fields is V gene, J gene, CDR3 protein.

TRBV4-1	TRBJ2-2	ASSQMRLAGTGELF
TRBV11-2	TRBJ1-4	ASSLGGGNEKLF
TRBV6-6	TRBJ2-3	ASMTGTGGEDTQY
TRBV7-9	TRBJ2-7	ASSPRTSGPYEQY
TRBV6-6	TRBJ1-1	ASSIQDRPMVAEAF
TRBV29-1	TRBJ2-3	SVDGAGEGRTDTQY
TRBV10-2	TRBJ2-5	ASSESRVGGEY
TRBV28	TRBJ2-1	ASSLTGSYNEQF
TRBV9	TRBJ1-1	ASSVAGTGSDTEAF
TRBV5-1	TRBJ2-1	ASSSPTSGHNEQF
TRBV11-2	TRBJ2-3	ASSEGTIPRDTQY
TRBV15	TRBJ2-5	ATRPSGTARRGETQY
TRBV7-9	TRBJ2-2	ASSQPPRTGGSGELF
TRBV28	TRBJ2-2	ASRGQVGLAGEFTGELF
TRBV10-3	TRBJ2-1	AVKRELANNEQF
TRBV5-4	TRBJ2-2	ASRKTGGAFTGELF
TRBV4-2	TRBJ2-2	ASSQGIGQDTGELF
TRBV7-9	TRBJ2-7	ASSSWTGVAYEQY
TRBV5-1	TRBJ2-7	ASSLVRDEQY
TRBV5-6	TRBJ2-5	ASSLAVRELEIETQY
TRBV28	TRBJ2-1	ASTPPGLSYNEQF
TRBV7-8	TRBJ2-7	ASSRIQGAGEQY
TRBV6-1	TRBJ2-1	AGGAGVWNEQF
TRBV9	TRBJ1-1	ASSARGGLDTEAF
TRBV28	TRBJ2-7	ASSDPQGENYEQY
TRBV7-2	TRBJ1-2	ASSLVRLRGLNYGYT
TRBV28	TRBJ2-1	ASSLGGSSYNEQF
TRBV11-3	TRBJ2-1	ASSGRQGEQF
TRBV28	TRBJ2-7	ASSLGGRVGEQY
TRBV4-1	TRBJ2-7	ASSQVFVSYEQY
TRBV27	TRBJ1-1	ASSFAGVTEAF
TRBV19	TRBJ1-2	ASIPAGTGAYGYT
TRBV28	TRBJ2-5	ASSQGQETQY
TRBV29-1	TRBJ2-3	SVLPAGAVDTQY
TRBV27	TRBJ2-1	ASSSGWGTGGSEQF
TRBV5-6	TRBJ2-1	ASSSVAGGRYNEQF
TRBV4-2	TRBJ2-1	ASSQAGGGTRNEQF
TRBV11-3	TRBJ2-7	ASSPGPAYEQY
TRBV5-1	TRBJ2-3	ASSYQGVLTDTQY
TRBV5-5	TRBJ1-4	ASSPPSSDEKLF
TRBV5-4	TRBJ2-1	ASSFLAGDSNEQF
TRBV2	TRBJ2-5	ASSGRRETQY
TRBV19	TRBJ2-7	ASRSDRSSYEQY